The 21 T cell receptor beta chains in this list originate from one sample, sequenced in a study of T cell responses to AZD1222 COVID-19 vaccine. Clones were read by immunoSEQ multiplex PCR, and TCRdb kept only the in-frame ones, dropping some. Of tens of thousands of clones listed, approximately 80% are singletons. The sample here was peripheral blood, taken on day 0 of AZD1222 vaccination. The receptors shown here come from an adult in good health.

This clone has more than one count but fewer than ten. This chain links TRBV5-4 with TRBJ2-1, with D maybe TRBD1 (6 bases). V was trimmed by 5 bases and J by 7 bases, leaving 13 bases between them. CDR3 length: 13 residues. The germline CDR1 and CDR2 sequences are SGHNT and YYREEE (reference sequence). The CDR3: CASSSHTGNEQFF. The CDR3 nucleotides are TGTGCCAGCAGTTCTCATACAGGGAATGAGCAGTTCTTC.

This chain links TRBV21-1 with TRBJ1-1; whether TRBD1, the table's D call, matches the DNA was not checked. TRBV21-1 is flagged as a pseudogene. This CDR3 is 20 amino acids long. CDR3 region: CASSKGTGSLSPRRNTEAFF. CDR3 DNA: TGTGCCAGCAGCAAAGGCACAGGGTCTCTTTCCCCCCGGAGGAACACTGAAGCTTTCTTT.

The CDR3 DNA follows: TGTGCCACCAGCAGAGCGGGGGGACAGGGTCCCTACGAGCAGTACTTC. Its protein product is CATSRAGGQGPYEQYF. The V and J genes are TRBV15 and TRBJ2-7; 9 bases map to TRBD1. Unmatched junction bases numbered 6, after V lost 1 base and J lost 2 bases. This CDR3 region has 16 residues. Germline loops: CDR1 LNHNV, CDR2 YYDKDF (reference sequence).

The chain couples TRBV24-1 to TRBJ1-1; 7 bases are a match to TRBD1. V trimming: 8 bases; J trimming: 2 bases; junction bases outside the gene matches: 4. Germline V gene sequence: CDR1 KGHDR, CDR2 SFDVKD. This CDR3 has 13 residues. The CDR3, as DNA: TGTGCCACCAACAGGGGCCCCAACACTGAAGCTTTCTTT. Its translation is CATNRGPNTEAFF.

This clone appeared once. The chain is built from TRBV13 and TRBJ1-4; tentative D call: TRBD1 (6 bases). Germline V gives CDR1 PRHDT, CDR2 FYEKMQ (reference sequence). The CDR3 has 15 amino acids. V was trimmed by 5 bases and J by 8 bases, leaving 18 bases between them. This CDR3 is CASSPGGGGGEKLFF. In DNA form, the CDR3 reads TGTGCCAGCAGCCCAGGTGGTGGGGGCGGGGAAAAACTGTTTTTT.

V gene TRBV19 combines with J gene TRBJ1-3; D is uncertain. Trimming pared 3 bases from V and 0 bases from J, leaving 15 bases between. CDR3 length: 17 amino acids. Germline values: CDR1 LNHDA, CDR2 SQIVND (reference sequence). CDR3 nucleotide sequence: TGTGCCAGTAGTATCCAGCGGGTTAGAGGCTCTGGAAACACCATATATTTT. Its protein is CASSIQRVRGSGNTIYF.

The J gene is TRBJ1-6, the V gene TRBV28, with D hard to call. CDR1 and CDR2 (germline): MDHEN, SYDVKM. Trimming took off 5 bases at V and 5 bases at J, with 10 bases between the two ends. The CDR3 contains 14 residues. The CDR3 reads CASSAGPNNSPLHF. The CDR3 bases are TGTGCCAGCAGTGCGGGCCCTAATAATTCACCCCTCCACTTT. Full variable domain (remainder filled in from reference TRBV28 and TRBJ1-6): DVKVTQSSRYLVKRTGEKVFLECVQDMDHENMFWYRQDPGLGLRLIYFSYDVKMKEKGDIPEGYSVSREKKERFSLILESASTNQTSMYLCASSAGPNNSPLHFGNGTRLTVT.

The rearrangement joins TRBV15 to TRBJ2-4; D unclear. V shed 5 bases and J shed 0 bases, with 23 bases lying between them. Per germline, CDR1 LNHNV and CDR2 YYDKDF (reference sequence). CDR3 size: 19 residues. The CDR3 here is CATSQPPRFLYLAKNIQYF. The CDR3 region has the DNA TGTGCCACCAGCCAACCGCCTCGGTTTCTCTATTTAGCCAAAAACATTCAGTACTTC.

The chain couples TRBV9 to TRBJ2-1, with 8 positions matching TRBD2. V shed 4 bases, J shed 3 bases, and the junction held 6 bases outside the gene matches. The CDR3 consists of 15 residues. The germline gives CDR1 SGDLS, CDR2 YYNGEE. This chain's CDR3 is CASSPQREIYNEQFF. CDR3 coding DNA: TGTGCCAGCAGCCCTCAGCGGGAGATCTACAATGAGCAGTTCTTC.

Worth noting for this clone: The sample carries other DNA sequences with the same CDR3. The chain employs TRBV30 and TRBJ2-2; 8 nucleotides agree with TRBD2. The length of the CDR3 is 15 residues. Germline V CDR1 and CDR2: GTSNPN, SVGIG (reference sequence). Losses at the gene ends were 3 bases for V and 5 bases for J; bases not matched to a gene: 8. CDR3 nucleotides: TGTGCCTGGAGGGGTCGGGGGACTAGTACCGGGGAGCTGTTTTTT. Encoded protein: CAWRGRGTSTGELFF.

The genes are TRBV28 and TRBJ1-6, with a possible D match to TRBD1 (5 bases). V lost 2 bases to trimming and J lost 6 bases, with 11 bases between them. Looked up from germline, CDR1 is MDHEN and CDR2 is SYDVKM. The CDR3 is 15 amino acids. Here the CDR3 reads CASSLGGISNSPLHF. CDR3 coding DNA: TGTGCCAGCAGTTTAGGGGGGATATCTAATTCACCCCTCCACTTT.

The gene calls are TRBV29-1 and TRBJ2-7; TRBD2 matches at 10 bases. Germline assignment: CDR1 SQVTM and CDR2 ANQGSEA. The CDR3 spans 14 residues. The trim removed 6 bases at V and 7 bases at J, leaving 12 bases unmatched. CDR3 region: CSVSGTSVWGEQYF. The CDR3 nucleotides read TGCAGCGTCTCCGGGACTAGCGTTTGGGGGGAGCAGTACTTC.

The rearrangement uses TRBV7-2 and TRBJ2-5; D is unresolved. This CDR3 is 14 amino acids long. Trimming shortened V by 6 bases and J by 5 bases, and 16 bases separated the two germline ends. Germline CDR1 reads SGHTA; CDR2 reads FQGNSA. As DNA, the CDR3 is TGTGCCAGCAGTTTTGGTCCGGGTAGGGAGACCCAGTACTTC. Amino acids: CASSFGPGRETQYF. Supplemented by reference TRBV7-2 and TRBJ2-5, the full variable domain reads GAGVSQSPSNKVTEKGKDVELRCDPISGHTALYWYRQSLGQGLEFLIYFQGNSAPDKSGLPSDRFSAERTGGSVSTLTIQRTQQEDSAVYLCASSFGPGRETQYFGPGTRLLVL.

This chain uses TRBV6-5 with TRBJ1-1, with 7 positions matching TRBD1. V lost 0 bases to trimming and J lost 0 bases; unmatched junction nucleotides: 4. The CDR3 is 16 residues long. CDR1 is MNHEY and CDR2 is SVGAGI in the germline V gene. The CDR3: CASSYSPGQVNTEAFF. The CDR3 nucleotides read TGTGCCAGCAGTTACTCACCTGGACAGGTGAACACTGAAGCTTTCTTT.

V and J are TRBV10-3 and TRBJ2-7, with no clear D. V lost 7 bases, J lost 1 base, and 8 bases lay in between. The germline V gene encodes CDR1 ENHRY and CDR2 SYGVKD. The CDR3 covers 12 residues. CDR3 sequence reads: CAIKSGSYEQYF. The CDR3 DNA is TGTGCCATCAAATCCGGGTCCTACGAGCAGTACTTC.

In nucleotides, the CDR3 is TGTGCCAGCAGCTTGTTCGTCGGACCCCAGCATTTT. The encoded protein is CASSLFVGPQHF. The J gene is TRBJ1-5, the V gene TRBV5-8; D not resolved. The germline V and J ends were trimmed by 1 base and 10 bases, with 9 bases remaining between them. Germline loops: CDR1 SGHTS, CDR2 YDEGEE. The CDR3 runs to 12 residues.

V is TRBV4-3 and J is TRBJ2-7, with 8 bases matching TRBD1. Germline CDR1 is LGHNA and CDR2 is YSLEER. With V trimmed by 1 base and J by 6 bases, 8 bases remained unmatched. This CDR3 comprises 15 residues. CDR3 nucleotide sequence: TGCGCCAGCAGCCAAGGGTCGGCAGGGGGCCGCGAGCAGTACTTC. Amino acid sequence: CASSQGSAGGREQYF.

This clone has a single count. This chain links TRBV9 with TRBJ2-3; D may match TRBD1 or TRBD2 (6 bases each). There are 14 residues in the CDR3. Germline V gene lookup returns CDR1 SGDLS and CDR2 YYNGEE. The ends were cut back, 3 bases at V and 6 bases at J, with 14 bases in the middle. CDR3 residues: CASSEGTGGDTQYF. The CDR3 nucleotides read TGTGCCAGCAGCGAGGGGACCGGGGGCGATACGCAGTATTTT.

The J gene is TRBJ2-7, the V gene TRBV16; no clear D gene. With 0 bases removed from V and 3 bases from J, the gap between germline ends came to 6 bases. Germline V gene sequence: CDR1 KGHSY, CDR2 FQNENV. There are 13 residues in the CDR3. CDR3 protein: CASSQSTRYEQYF. The CDR3 nucleotides are TGTGCCAGCAGCCAATCGACCCGCTACGAGCAGTACTTC. The whole variable domain, filled in from reference TRBV16 and TRBJ2-7, reads GEEVAQTPKHLVRGEGQKAKLYCAPIKGHSYVFWYQQVLKNEFKFLISFQNENVFDETGMPKERFSAKCLPNSPCSLEIQATKLEDSAVYFCASSQSTRYEQYFGPGTRLTVT.

The chain couples TRBV6-6 to TRBJ1-1, with a possible D match to TRBD1 (6 bases). V lost 6 bases to trimming and J lost 1 base, with 15 bases between them. This CDR3 is 15 amino acids long. CDR1 MNHNY and CDR2 SVGAGI come from the germline V gene (reference sequence). DNA of the CDR3: TGTGCCAGCAGAATCACCGGGACAAAGAACACTGAAGCTTTCTTT. This codes for CASRITGTKNTEAFF.

The chain combines TRBV7-6 with TRBJ2-5, with D perhaps matching TRBD1 (6 bases). Germline V lookup: CDR1 SGHVS, CDR2 FNYEAQ. This CDR3 contains 13 residues. V was clipped by 10 bases and J by 4 bases, with 16 bases between them. The CDR3 DNA reads as TGTGCCACCAACCGGGACACCTTAGAGACCCAGTACTTC. Translated: CATNRDTLETQYF. The entire variable domain, with the rest obtained from reference TRBV7-6 and TRBJ2-5, is as follows: GAGVSQSPRYKVTKRGQDVALRCDPISGHVSLYWYRQALGQGPEFLTYFNYEAQQDKSGLPNDRFSAERPEGSISTLTIQRTEQRDSAMYRCATNRDTLETQYFGPGTRLLVL.